This T cell receptor (beta chain) was sequenced for a study of T cell responses to AZD1222 COVID-19 vaccine. Generated by immunoSEQ multiplex PCR, the TCRdb table keeps only in-frame clones and is missing some. The sample shows 200,000 to 250,000 clones, roughly 94% of them seen only once. In regard to this clone: Its target is not known.

General study points: Repertoire sampling happened only post peak T cell response. Baseline seropositives among AZD1222 recipients totaled only five to seven. Donors were mostly white British, more females; clonal diversity possibly underestimated. Of spike-specific TCRs, nearly half reportedly target regions left unmutated in variants.

The sequence was obtained from an adult who received the MenACWY meningococcal vaccine as a control. The specimen comprised peripheral blood, sampled 28 days after the second dose of the MenACWY control vaccine.

Here the CDR3 reads CASSPWDRATEAFF. CDR3 nucleotide sequence: TGTGCCAGCAGCCCGTGGGACAGGGCTACTGAAGCTTTCTTT. The rearrangement links TRBV3-1 (or the pseudogene TRBV3-2) to TRBJ1-1, with 9 bases identical to TRBD1. Unmatched junction bases numbered 5, after V lost 4 bases and J lost 5 bases. Per the germline V gene, CDR1 is LGHDT and CDR2 is YNNKEL (reference sequence). This CDR3 has 14 amino acids.